This T cell receptor beta chain was sequenced during a study of blood T cell repertoires in COVID-19. Sequencing used immunoSEQ multiplex PCR; TCRdb keeps in-frame clones, though not all of them. The sample contains some 73,000 clones, 75% to 85% of which appear only once. The CDR3 loop spans 13 amino acids. Germline V lookup: CDR1 SEHNR, CDR2 FQNEAQ (reference sequence). V dropped 2 bases and J dropped 8; count of bases not matched to a gene: 5. This clonotype originated in a middle-aged man with COVID-19, enrolled during active disease. What was sequenced was peripheral blood. The rearrangement uses TRBV7-9 and TRBJ1-1, with TRBD1 matching 7 bases. The CDR3 nucleotides are TGTGCCAGCAGCTTATTACAGGGGACAGAAGCTTTCTTT. It translates to CASSLLQGTEAFF.